Below are 8 T cell receptor beta chains sequenced from a single sample in a study of blood T cell repertoires in COVID-19 (dated by TCRdb to 2020 to 2022). Library preparation was by the immunoSEQ multiplex PCR assay. Imported from immuneACCESS, the table was reduced by TCRdb to in-frame sequences with V and J called. These copies leave out some clones; in studies compared against another copy, an unresolved V gene accounts for under half, and the cause of the remainder is not known. A total of some 350,000 clones appear in this sample, around nine tenths of them only once. 2.5% to 3.5% of the sample comes from the top ten. The sequencing sample was made of peripheral blood. The source of these receptors is a human donor in a cohort sampled during active COVID-19.

The rearrangement joins TRBV7-2 to TRBJ1-1; 7 bases align to TRBD1. J was trimmed by 1 base and V by 5 bases; bases with no gene match: 4. This CDR3 has 14 amino acids. From germline, CDR1 is SGHTA and CDR2 FQGNSA. CDR3: CASSVRTGNTEAFF. In DNA form, the CDR3 reads TGTGCCAGCAGCGTTAGGACAGGGAACACTGAAGCTTTCTTT.

The V and J genes are TRBV7-3 and TRBJ2-1; TRBD2 matches at 8 bases. The CDR3 is 18 amino acids. After removal of 1 base from V and 4 bases from J, the junction contained 12 bases not matched to a gene. CDR1 and CDR2 (germline): SGHTA, FQGTGA. The CDR3 DNA reads as TGTGCCAGCAGCTTAAGGGGGCAAGCGGGAGTTGGTTACAATGAGCAGTTCTTC. Its protein product is CASSLRGQAGVGYNEQFF.

The V call is TRBV11-3, the J call TRBJ2-3, with D tentatively TRBD2 (6 bases). This CDR3 has 14 amino acids. V was trimmed by 1 base and J by 4 bases, leaving 9 bases between them. Germline loops: CDR1 SGHNT, CDR2 YENEEA. The CDR3 nucleotides are TGTGCCAGCAGCTTAGTTTCGGGGGCAGATACGCAGTATTTT. Translation gives CASSLVSGADTQYF. The entire variable domain, with the rest obtained from reference TRBV11-3 and TRBJ2-3, is as follows: EAGVVQSPRYKIIEKKQPVAFWCNPISGHNTLYWYLQNLGQGPELLIRYENEEAVDDSQLPKDRFSAERLKGVDSTLKIQPAELGDSAVYLCASSLVSGADTQYFGPGTRLTVL.

In its sample, this clone was seen once. The rearrangement joins TRBV27 to TRBJ2-1; 14 bases match TRBD2. The CDR3 consists of 15 residues. Looked up from germline, CDR1 is MNHEY and CDR2 is SMNVEV (reference sequence). Trimming took 5 bases from V and 9 from J; bases not matched to a gene: 6. The DNA for the CDR3 is TGTGCCAGCAGTCCCGGACTAGCGGGGGGTATTGAGCAGTTCTTC. It codes for CASSPGLAGGIEQFF.

This chain links TRBV28 with TRBJ2-1, with TRBD2 matching over 8 bases. This CDR3 contains 15 residues. Germline lookup yields CDR1 MDHEN and CDR2 SYDVKM. The V and J ends lost 3 bases and 8 bases, in that order; junction bases with no gene match: 9. The chain's CDR3 is CASSFPGGPWDEQFF. As DNA, the CDR3 is TGTGCCAGCAGTTTCCCGGGAGGGCCGTGGGATGAGCAGTTCTTC.

This clone appeared once. The chain has TRBV9 and TRBJ1-1; 7 nucleotides line up with TRBD1. The ends lost 0 bases at V and 5 bases at J; junction bases unmatched: 7. From germline, CDR1 is SGDLS and CDR2 YYNGEE. This CDR3 is built from 15 residues. CDR3 in amino acids: CASSVGRGEWTEAFF. CDR3 DNA sequence: TGTGCCAGCAGCGTAGGCAGGGGGGAGTGGACTGAAGCTTTCTTT.

The rearrangement joins TRBV19 to TRBJ1-6, with D possibly matching TRBD1 (6 bases). V was cut by 5 bases and J by 7 bases, with 9 bases left in between. CDR1 and CDR2 (germline): LNHDA, SQIVND (reference sequence). The CDR3 extends over 13 amino acids. In DNA, the CDR3 is TGTGCCAGTAGTGGACAGCAAAATTCACCCCTCCACTTT. It encodes CASSGQQNSPLHF.

The chain has TRBV19 and TRBJ1-3, with a tentative D call TRBD1 (5 bases). Trimming removed 10 bases from V and 0 bases from J, with 16 bases in between. The length of the CDR3 is 15 residues. CDR1 and CDR2 (germline): LNHDA, SQIVND (reference sequence). The CDR3: CATRAGVNSGNTIYF. The CDR3 DNA is TGTGCCACTCGAGCGGGGGTTAACTCTGGAAACACCATATATTTT. Using reference TRBV19 and TRBJ1-3 for the parts outside the CDR3, the full variable domain is DGGITQSPKYLFRKEGQNVTLSCEQNLNHDAMYWYRQDPGQGLRLIYYSQIVNDFQKGDIAEGYSVSREKKESFPLTVTSAQKNPTAFYLCATRAGVNSGNTIYFGEGSWLTVV.